This T cell receptor beta chain was recovered during a study of molecular identifiers for immune sequencing clone quantification. On the study more broadly: Four of five splits of RNA from 20,000 or 100,000 naive CD8 cells were sequenced in replicates.

Investigators produced naive CD8 libraries from 20,000 to 1,000,000 sorted cells, drawing on 10%, 30% or 50% RNA. Sorting was used to obtain naive CD8 T cells (CD8+CD4-CCR7+CD45RA+). Germline CDR1 reads SGHTS; CDR2 reads YDEGEE. V lost 4 bases to trimming and J lost 2 bases, with 11 bases between them. The CDR3 consists of 14 residues. For bulk TCR libraries, previously described methods and listed TCR primers were used. MiXCR, applied by TCRdb to the PCR reads, yields one record per CDR3 protein. The sample consists of around 470,000 distinct CDR3 sequences, 25% of them appearing once. Sequenced material: naive CD8+ T cells from blood, with Jurkat cell RNA spiked in. The subset denotes: FACS-sorted CD8+CD4-CCR7+CD45RA+ naive T cells. This chain joins TRBV5-8 and TRBJ2-3, with D uncertain. This clonotype originated in a human donor in good health. Some libraries in this study had Jurkat cell RNA spiked in. The CDR3 reads CASSLDRHTDTQYF. CDR3 nucleotides: TGTGCCAGCAGCCTGGACCGACACACAGATACGCAGTATTTT.